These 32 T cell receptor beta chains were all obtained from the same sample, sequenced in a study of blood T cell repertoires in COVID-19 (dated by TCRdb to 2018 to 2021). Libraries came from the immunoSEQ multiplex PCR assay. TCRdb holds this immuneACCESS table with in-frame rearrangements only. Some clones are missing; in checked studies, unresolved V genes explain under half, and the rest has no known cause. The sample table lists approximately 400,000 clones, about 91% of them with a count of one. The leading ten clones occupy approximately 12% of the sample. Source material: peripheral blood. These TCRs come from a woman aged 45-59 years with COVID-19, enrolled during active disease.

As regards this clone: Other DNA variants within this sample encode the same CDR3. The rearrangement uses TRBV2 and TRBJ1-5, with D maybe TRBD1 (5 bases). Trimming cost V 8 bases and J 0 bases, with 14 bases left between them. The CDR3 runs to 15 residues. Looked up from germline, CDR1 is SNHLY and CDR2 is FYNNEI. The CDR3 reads CASSRGRNSNQPQHF. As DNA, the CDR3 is TGTGCCAGCTCGCGGGGACGGAATAGCAATCAGCCCCAGCATTTT.

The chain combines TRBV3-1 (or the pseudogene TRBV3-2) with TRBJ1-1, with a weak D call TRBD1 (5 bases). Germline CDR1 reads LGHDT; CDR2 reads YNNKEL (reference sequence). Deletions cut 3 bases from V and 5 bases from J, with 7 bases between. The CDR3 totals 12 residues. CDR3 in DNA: TGTGCCAGCAGCCATGCAGGGACTGAAGCTTTCTTT. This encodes CASSHAGTEAFF.

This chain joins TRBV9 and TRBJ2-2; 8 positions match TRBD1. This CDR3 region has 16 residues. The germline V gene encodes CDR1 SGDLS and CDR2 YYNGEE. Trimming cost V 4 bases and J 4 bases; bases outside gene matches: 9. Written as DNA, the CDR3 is TGTGCCAGCAGCATTGACAGGGGATCGAGCACCGGGGAGCTGTTTTTT. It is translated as CASSIDRGSSTGELFF.

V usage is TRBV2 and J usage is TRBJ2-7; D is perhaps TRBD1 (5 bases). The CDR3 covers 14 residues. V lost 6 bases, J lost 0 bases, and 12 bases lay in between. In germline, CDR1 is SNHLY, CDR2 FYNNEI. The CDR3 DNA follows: TGTGCCAGCAGGAACACGGACAACTCCTACGAGCAGTACTTC. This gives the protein CASRNTDNSYEQYF.

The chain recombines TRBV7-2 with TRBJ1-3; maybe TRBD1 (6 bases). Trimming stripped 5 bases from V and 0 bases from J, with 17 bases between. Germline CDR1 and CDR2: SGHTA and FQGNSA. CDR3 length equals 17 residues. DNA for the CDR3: TGTGCCAGCAGCATAACCGGACAGCATAGCTCTGGAAACACCATATATTTT. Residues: CASSITGQHSSGNTIYF.

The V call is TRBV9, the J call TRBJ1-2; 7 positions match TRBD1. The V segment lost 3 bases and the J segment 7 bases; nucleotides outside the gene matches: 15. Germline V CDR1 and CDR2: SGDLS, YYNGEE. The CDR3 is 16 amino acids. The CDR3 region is CASSARHRGSFSGYTF. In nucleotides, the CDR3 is TGTGCCAGCAGCGCAAGGCACAGGGGATCTTTTTCTGGCTACACCTTC.

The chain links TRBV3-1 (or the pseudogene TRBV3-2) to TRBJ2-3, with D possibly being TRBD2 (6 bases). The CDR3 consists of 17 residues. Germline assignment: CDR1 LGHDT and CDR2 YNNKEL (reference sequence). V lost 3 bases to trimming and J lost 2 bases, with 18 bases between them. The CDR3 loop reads CASSHLSGHQFTDTQYF. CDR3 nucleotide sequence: TGTGCCAGCAGCCACCTCAGCGGGCACCAGTTCACAGATACGCAGTATTTT.

The CDR3 DNA reads TGTGCCAGCACTCTCGGACAGGGATGGGGTCAGCCCCAGCATTTT. Its translation is CASTLGQGWGQPQHF. The chain recombines TRBV28 with TRBJ1-5, with 8 bases identical to TRBD1. Germline trimming cut 7 bases from V and 6 bases from J; bases unmatched to any gene: 11. The CDR3 extends over 15 amino acids. Germline CDR1 and CDR2: MDHEN and SYDVKM.

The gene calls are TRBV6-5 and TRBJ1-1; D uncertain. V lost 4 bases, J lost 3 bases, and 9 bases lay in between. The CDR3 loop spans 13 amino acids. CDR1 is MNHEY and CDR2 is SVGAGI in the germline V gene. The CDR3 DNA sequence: TGTGCCAGCAGTTTGCAGGAGGACACTGAAGCTTTCTTT. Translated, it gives CASSLQEDTEAFF.

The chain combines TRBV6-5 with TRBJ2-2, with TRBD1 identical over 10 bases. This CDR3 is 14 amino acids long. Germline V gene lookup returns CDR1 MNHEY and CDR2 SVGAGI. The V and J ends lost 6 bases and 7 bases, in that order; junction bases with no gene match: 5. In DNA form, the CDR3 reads TGTGCCAGCAGACGGACAGGGGGGGGCGGGGAGCTGTTTTTT. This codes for CASRRTGGGGELFF.

CDR3 coding DNA: TGTGCCAGCTCACCTCGTCCGGGACAGGGGGGACGTATCACTGAAGCTTTCTTT. It translates to CASSPRPGQGGRITEAFF. The V gene is TRBV18, the J gene TRBJ1-1, with TRBD1 matching 11 bases. Germline V gives CDR1 KGHSH, CDR2 LQKENI. The CDR3 loop spans 18 amino acids. Trimming cost V 3 bases and J 4 bases; bases outside gene matches: 13.

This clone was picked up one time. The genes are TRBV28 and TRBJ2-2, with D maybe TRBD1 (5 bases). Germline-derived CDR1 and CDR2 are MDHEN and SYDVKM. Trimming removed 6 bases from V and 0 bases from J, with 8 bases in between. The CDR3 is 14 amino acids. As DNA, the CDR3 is TGTGCCAGCAGATCAGGGCCGAACACCGGGGAGCTGTTTTTT. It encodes CASRSGPNTGELFF.

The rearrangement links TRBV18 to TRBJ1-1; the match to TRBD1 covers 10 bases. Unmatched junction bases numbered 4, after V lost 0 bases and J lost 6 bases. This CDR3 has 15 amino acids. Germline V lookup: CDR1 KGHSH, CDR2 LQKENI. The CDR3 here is CASSPPTGGESEAFF. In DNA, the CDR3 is TGTGCCAGCTCACCACCGACAGGGGGCGAGTCTGAAGCTTTCTTT.

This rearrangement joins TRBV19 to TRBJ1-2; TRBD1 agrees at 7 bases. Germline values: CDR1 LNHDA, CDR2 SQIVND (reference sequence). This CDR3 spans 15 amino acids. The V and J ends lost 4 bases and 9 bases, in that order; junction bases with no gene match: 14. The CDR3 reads CASSKGVGQVGRYTF. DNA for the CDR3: TGTGCCAGTAGTAAGGGAGTCGGACAGGTGGGTCGCTACACCTTC.

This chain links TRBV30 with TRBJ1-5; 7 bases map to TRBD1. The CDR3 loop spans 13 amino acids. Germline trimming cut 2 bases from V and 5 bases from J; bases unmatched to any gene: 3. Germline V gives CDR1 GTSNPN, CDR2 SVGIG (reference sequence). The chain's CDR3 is CAWSSQGDQPQHF. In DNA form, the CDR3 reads TGTGCCTGGAGTAGCCAGGGGGATCAGCCCCAGCATTTT.

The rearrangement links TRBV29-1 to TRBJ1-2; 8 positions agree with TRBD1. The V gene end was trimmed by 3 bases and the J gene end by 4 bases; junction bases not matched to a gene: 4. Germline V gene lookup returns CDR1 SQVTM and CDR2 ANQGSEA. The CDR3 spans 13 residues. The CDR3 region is CSVETGVGYGYTF. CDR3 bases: TGCAGCGTTGAGACAGGGGTCGGCTATGGCTACACCTTC.

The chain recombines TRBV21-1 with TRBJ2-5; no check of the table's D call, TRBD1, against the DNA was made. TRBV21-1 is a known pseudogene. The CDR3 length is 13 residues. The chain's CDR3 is CASRRTGEETQYF. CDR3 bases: TGTGCCAGCAGGAGGACAGGGGAAGAGACCCAGTACTTC.

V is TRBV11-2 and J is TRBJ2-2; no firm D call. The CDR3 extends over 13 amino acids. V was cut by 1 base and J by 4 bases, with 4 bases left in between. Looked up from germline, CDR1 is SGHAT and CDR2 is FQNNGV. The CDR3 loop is CASSLGPTGELFF. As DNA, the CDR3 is TGTGCCAGCAGCTTAGGGCCCACCGGGGAGCTGTTTTTT.

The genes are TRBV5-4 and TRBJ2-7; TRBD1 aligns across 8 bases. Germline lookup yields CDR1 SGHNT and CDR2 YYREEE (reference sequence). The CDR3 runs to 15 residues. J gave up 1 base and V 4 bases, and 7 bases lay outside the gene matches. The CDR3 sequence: CASSERTGKSYEQYF. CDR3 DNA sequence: TGTGCCAGCAGCGAAAGGACAGGGAAATCCTACGAGCAGTACTTC.

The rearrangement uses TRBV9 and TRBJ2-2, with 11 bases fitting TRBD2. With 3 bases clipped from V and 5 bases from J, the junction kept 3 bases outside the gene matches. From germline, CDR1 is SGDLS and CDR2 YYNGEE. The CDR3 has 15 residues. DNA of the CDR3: TGTGCCAGCAGCGAAACTAGCGGGGGTACCGGGGAGCTGTTTTTT. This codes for CASSETSGGTGELFF.

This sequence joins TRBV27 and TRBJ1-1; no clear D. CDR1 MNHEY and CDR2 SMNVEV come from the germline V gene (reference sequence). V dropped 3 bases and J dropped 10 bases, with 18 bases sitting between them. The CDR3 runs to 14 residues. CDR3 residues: CASSFSAESGPAFF. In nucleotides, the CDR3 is TGTGCCAGCAGTTTCTCCGCTGAATCAGGCCCAGCTTTCTTT.

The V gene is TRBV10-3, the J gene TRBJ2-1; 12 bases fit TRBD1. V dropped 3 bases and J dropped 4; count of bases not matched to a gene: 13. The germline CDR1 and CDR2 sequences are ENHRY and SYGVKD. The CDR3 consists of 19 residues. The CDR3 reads CAISEHRDRGHLSYNEQFF. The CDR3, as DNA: TGTGCCATCAGTGAACACCGGGACAGGGGGCACTTATCGTACAATGAGCAGTTCTTC.

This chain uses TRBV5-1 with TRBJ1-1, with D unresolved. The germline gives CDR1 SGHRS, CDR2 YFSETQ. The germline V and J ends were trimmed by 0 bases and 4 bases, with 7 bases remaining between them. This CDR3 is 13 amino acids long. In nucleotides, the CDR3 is TGCGCCAGCAGCTTGGGAAGTAGCACTGAAGCTTTCTTT. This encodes CASSLGSSTEAFF. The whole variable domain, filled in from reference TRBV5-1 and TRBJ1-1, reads KAGVTQTPRYLIKTRGQQVTLSCSPISGHRSVSWYQQTPGQGLQFLFEYFSETQRNKGNFPGRFSGRQFSNSRSEMNVSTLELGDSALYLCASSLGSSTEAFFGQGTRLTVV.

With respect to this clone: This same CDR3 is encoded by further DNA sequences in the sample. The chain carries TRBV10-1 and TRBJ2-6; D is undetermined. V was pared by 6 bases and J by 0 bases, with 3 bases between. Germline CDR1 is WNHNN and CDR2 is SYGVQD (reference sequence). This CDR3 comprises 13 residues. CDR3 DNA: TGCGCCAGCAGCTTCTCTGGGGCCAACGTCCTGACTTTC. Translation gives CASSFSGANVLTF.

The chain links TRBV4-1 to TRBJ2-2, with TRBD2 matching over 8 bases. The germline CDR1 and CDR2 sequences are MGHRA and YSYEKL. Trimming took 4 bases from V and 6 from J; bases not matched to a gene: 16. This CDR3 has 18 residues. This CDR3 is CASSLFEFGGAGSGELFF. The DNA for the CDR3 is TGCGCCAGCAGCCTTTTCGAATTCGGGGGGGCTGGGTCCGGGGAGCTGTTTTTT.

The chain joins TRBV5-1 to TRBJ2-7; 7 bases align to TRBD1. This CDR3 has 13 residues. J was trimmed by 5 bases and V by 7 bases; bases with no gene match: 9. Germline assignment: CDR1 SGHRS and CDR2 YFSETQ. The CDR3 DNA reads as TGCGCCAGCTCCCAGGGGACAGCGGACGAGCAGTACTTC. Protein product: CASSQGTADEQYF.

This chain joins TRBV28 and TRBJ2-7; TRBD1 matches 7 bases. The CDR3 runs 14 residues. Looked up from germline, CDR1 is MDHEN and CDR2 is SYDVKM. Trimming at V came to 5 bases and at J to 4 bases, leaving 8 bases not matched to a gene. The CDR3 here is CASSLRQGGYEQYF. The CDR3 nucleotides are TGTGCCAGCAGTCTCCGACAGGGTGGATACGAGCAGTACTTC.

CDR3 DNA: TGTGCCAGTATGGCGGACAGGGCTAGCACAGATACGCAGTATTTT. This translates into CASMADRASTDTQYF. The chain couples TRBV19 to TRBJ2-3, with 8 bases matching TRBD1. The CDR3 totals 15 residues. Trimming took 7 bases from V and 0 from J; bases not matched to a gene: 6. The germline V gene encodes CDR1 LNHDA and CDR2 SQIVND (reference sequence).

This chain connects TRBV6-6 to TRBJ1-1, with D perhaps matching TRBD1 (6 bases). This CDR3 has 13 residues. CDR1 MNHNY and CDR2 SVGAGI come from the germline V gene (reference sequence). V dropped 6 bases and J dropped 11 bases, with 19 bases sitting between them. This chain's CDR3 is CASSLLGSQGAFF. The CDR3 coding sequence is TGTGCCAGCAGCTTACTGGGGAGCCAGGGGGCTTTCTTT.

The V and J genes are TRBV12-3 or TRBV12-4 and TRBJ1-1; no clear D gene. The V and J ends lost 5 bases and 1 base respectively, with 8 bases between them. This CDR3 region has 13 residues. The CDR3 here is CASSLNTNTEAFF. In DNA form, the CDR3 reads TGTGCCAGCAGTCTAAATACGAACACTGAAGCTTTCTTT.

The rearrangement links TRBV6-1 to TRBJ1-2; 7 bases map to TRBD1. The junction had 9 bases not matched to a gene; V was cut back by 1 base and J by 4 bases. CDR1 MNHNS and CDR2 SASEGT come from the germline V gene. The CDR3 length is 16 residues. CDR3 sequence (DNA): TGTGCCAGCAGTGAAGACTTCCACGGGACAGCCTATGGCTACACCTTC. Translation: CASSEDFHGTAYGYTF.

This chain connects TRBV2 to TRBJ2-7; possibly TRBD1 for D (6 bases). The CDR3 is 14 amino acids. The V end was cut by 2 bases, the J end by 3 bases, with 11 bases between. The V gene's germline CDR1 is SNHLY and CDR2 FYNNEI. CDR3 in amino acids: CASSENRAFYEQYF. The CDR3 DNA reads TGTGCCAGCAGTGAAAACAGGGCGTTCTACGAGCAGTACTTC. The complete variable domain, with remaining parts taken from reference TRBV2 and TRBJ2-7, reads EPEVTQTPSHQVTQMGQEVILRCVPISNHLYFYWYRQILGQKVEFLVSFYNNEISEKSEIFDDQFSVERPDGSNFTLKIRSTKLEDSAMYFCASSENRAFYEQYFGPGTRLTVT.